This T cell receptor beta chain derives from a study of blood T cell repertoires in COVID-19. The CDR3 is made up of 13 amino acids. Per the germline V gene, CDR1 is SGDLS and CDR2 is YYNGEE. Trimming removed 0 bases from V and 5 bases from J, with 9 bases in between. Using immunoSEQ multiplex PCR, the repertoire was profiled, and TCRdb retains in-frame clones only, with some absent. This sample yields more than 100,000 clones, of which almost 85% are seen a single time; approximately 12% belongs to the top ten. This receptor was obtained from a woman aged 30 to 39 who had recovered from COVID-19. The chain is built from TRBV9 and TRBJ2-7; D not resolved. Sequencing input: peripheral blood. CDR3 DNA: TGTGCCAGCAGCGTAGGCAGTAGCAACGAGCAGTACTTC. Translating gives CASSVGSSNEQYF.